These 27 T cell receptor beta chains were sequenced from one sample in a study of T cell repertoires in cytomegalovirus infection. Using its own MiXCR run on the reads, TCRdb lists one record per CDR3 protein. The sample consists of hundreds of thousands of distinct CDR3 sequences, 30% to 40% of them appearing once. Antigens of these TCRs are unknown. Here the sequenced sample was cultured PBMCs, taken from culture after CMV antigen stimulation. The receptor set was obtained from a human donor in good health (CMV status not recorded). Some clones in this sample may be carry-over from other donors' samples.

V gene TRBV5-1 combines with J gene TRBJ1-5; 8 nucleotides line up with TRBD1. V dropped 9 bases and J dropped 2; count of bases not matched to a gene: 13. The CDR3 is 16 amino acids. Germline CDR1 and CDR2: SGHRS and YFSETQ. CDR3 bases: TGCGCCAAAAAAGGGCAGGGGGCGGTCCGCAATCAGCCCCAGCATTTT. Protein product: CAKKGQGAVRNQPQHF.

The chain is built from TRBV12-3 or TRBV12-4 and TRBJ2-7; D unclear. V was clipped by 6 bases and J by 6 bases, with 12 bases between them. CDR3 length equals 12 residues. CDR3 DNA sequence: TGTGCCAGCAGCCCTAATGAGGCCGAGCAGTACTTC. Translating gives CASSPNEAEQYF.

There are a few counts of this clonotype. This sequence joins TRBV6-6 and TRBJ1-1, with 12 nucleotides matching TRBD1. The germline CDR1 and CDR2 sequences are MNHNY and SVGAGI (reference sequence). Unmatched junction bases numbered 5, after V lost 4 bases and J lost 5 bases. This CDR3 is built from 15 residues. The CDR3 nucleotides are TGTGCCAGCAGTTCCAGGGACAGGGGGCAAACTGAAGCTTTCTTT. Protein product: CASSSRDRGQTEAFF.

This clonotype was seen only a few times. The chain recombines TRBV19 with TRBJ2-3; D may be TRBD1 (5 bases). The ends were cut back, 7 bases at V and 5 bases at J, with 13 bases in the middle. The CDR3 has 13 amino acids. Germline V CDR1 and CDR2: LNHDA, SQIVND (reference sequence). The CDR3 here is CASTPSDRDTQYF. The CDR3 DNA sequence: TGTGCCAGTACCCCCTCAGACAGAGATACGCAGTATTTT. Supplemented by reference TRBV19 and TRBJ2-3, the full variable domain reads DGGITQSPKYLFRKEGQNVTLSCEQNLNHDAMYWYRQDPGQGLRLIYYSQIVNDFQKGDIAEGYSVSREKKESFPLTVTSAQKNPTAFYLCASTPSDRDTQYFGPGTRLTVL.

CDR3 sequence: CASSLGVWSTEAFF. In nucleotides, the CDR3 is TGTGCCAGCAGTTTGGGGGTATGGAGCACTGAAGCTTTCTTT. The V gene is TRBV6-1, the J gene TRBJ1-1; D may be TRBD1 (5 bases). Per germline, CDR1 MNHNS and CDR2 SASEGT. The CDR3 runs to 14 residues. The ends were cut back, 5 bases at V and 4 bases at J, with 14 bases in the middle.

The V and J genes are TRBV2 and TRBJ1-2; 7 bases fit TRBD1. Per the germline V gene, CDR1 is SNHLY and CDR2 is FYNNEI. This CDR3 has 13 residues. V gave up 0 bases and J gave up 8 bases; unmatched junction bases: 3. The CDR3 spells CASSEAGTEGYTF. The CDR3 coding sequence is TGTGCCAGCAGTGAAGCTGGGACAGAAGGCTACACCTTC.

The V gene is TRBV10-2, the J gene TRBJ2-2; 7 bases line up with TRBD2. The V gene end was trimmed by 7 bases and the J gene end by 2 bases; junction bases not matched to a gene: 4. CDR3 length equals 14 residues. CDR1 and CDR2 from the germline V gene are WSHSY and SAAADI. CDR3 DNA: TGCGCCAGCATGGGACTAACAAACACCGGGGAGCTGTTTTTT. Protein product: CASMGLTNTGELFF.

The chain has TRBV2 and TRBJ2-5; tentatively, D is TRBD2 (6 bases). Trimming shortened V by 8 bases and J by 1 base, and 11 bases separated the two germline ends. The CDR3 consists of 13 residues. Germline CDR1 and CDR2: SNHLY and FYNNEI. The CDR3 sequence is CASAKGLQETQYF. The CDR3 nucleotides are TGTGCCAGCGCTAAGGGACTCCAAGAGACCCAGTACTTC.

This clonotype occurred a few times. The rearrangement joins TRBV6-1 to TRBJ2-1; D is unclear. Germline lookup yields CDR1 MNHNS and CDR2 SASEGT. V lost 6 bases and J lost 0, with 9 bases in between. There are 14 residues in the CDR3. The CDR3 protein is CASRPQLSYNEQFF. CDR3 nucleotide sequence: TGTGCCAGCAGGCCGCAGCTCTCCTACAATGAGCAGTTCTTC.

The table lists this clonotype with a few counts. This chain connects TRBV7-9 to TRBJ2-5, with D perhaps TRBD2 (7 bases). The V end lost 6 bases, the J end lost 5 bases, and 16 bases lay between the germline ends. CDR3 length equals 14 residues. The germline gives CDR1 SEHNR, CDR2 FQNEAQ (reference sequence). The CDR3 protein is CASSLGGALETQYF. CDR3 in DNA: TGTGCCAGCAGTTTGGGGGGGGCCCTGGAGACCCAGTACTTC.

The chain carries TRBV7-8 and TRBJ1-5; no reliable D call. The CDR3 sequence is 15 residues long. The V gene's germline CDR1 is SGHVS and CDR2 FQNEAQ. Trimming removed 2 bases at V and 0 bases at J, with 8 bases between. The CDR3 sequence is CASSLKRSSNQPQHF. The CDR3 DNA reads TGTGCCAGCAGCTTAAAAAGGAGTAGCAATCAGCCCCAGCATTTT.

This clonotype was seen a handful of times. The chain is built from TRBV7-2 and TRBJ2-3, with 10 positions matching TRBD1. The V and J ends lost 5 bases and 1 base, in that order; junction bases with no gene match: 12. Per germline, CDR1 SGHTA and CDR2 FQGNSA. This CDR3 has 18 amino acids. In DNA form, the CDR3 reads TGTGCCAGCAGCCCCCACCGGGACAGGGGCGCGGGCACAGATACGCAGTATTTT. Protein sequence: CASSPHRDRGAGTDTQYF.

About this clonotype itself: A read error is possible here, since a much larger clone lies one base away. The chain joins TRBV7-6 to TRBJ1-5; 7 bases fit TRBD1. With V trimmed by 4 bases and J by 3 bases, 6 bases remained unmatched. CDR3 length equals 15 residues. From germline, CDR1 is SGHVS and CDR2 FNYEAQ. CDR3 sequence reads: CASSSGTENNQPQHF. The DNA for the CDR3 is TGTGCCAGCAGCTCCGGGACAGAAAACAATCAGCCCCAGCATTTT.

The chain recombines TRBV7-9 with TRBJ2-7; 8 bases match TRBD1. The CDR3 runs 15 residues. The trim removed 6 bases at V and 4 bases at J, leaving 11 bases unmatched. Germline V gene sequence: CDR1 SEHNR, CDR2 FQNEAQ (reference sequence). The CDR3 sequence: CASRQTAQGAYEQYF. As DNA, the CDR3 is TGTGCCAGCAGACAGACGGCCCAGGGGGCTTACGAGCAGTACTTC.

The V call is TRBV28, the J call TRBJ2-1, with TRBD2 identical over 8 bases. Trimming took 7 bases from V and 8 from J; bases not matched to a gene: 7. The CDR3 contains 13 residues. The germline gives CDR1 MDHEN, CDR2 SYDVKM. For the CDR3, the DNA is TGTGCCAGCACGGCGGGGGGTATAGATGAGCAGTTCTTC. It yields the protein CASTAGGIDEQFF.

The chain uses TRBV7-8 and TRBJ2-5; no firm D call. CDR1 and CDR2 from the germline V gene are SGHVS and FQNEAQ. The CDR3 runs to 12 residues. The V end was cut by 10 bases, the J end by 2 bases, with 11 bases between. Written as DNA, the CDR3 is TGTGCCATCCCGAACGGGCAAGAGACCCAGTACTTC. Translated, it gives CAIPNGQETQYF.

This sequence joins TRBV3-1 and TRBJ2-7; 8 bases align to TRBD1. Per the germline V gene, CDR1 is LGHDT and CDR2 is YNNKEL (reference sequence). V gave up 1 base and J gave up 7 bases; unmatched junction bases: 6. The CDR3 spans 14 residues. The CDR3 nucleotides read TGTGCCAGCAGCCAAGGGGACAGGATCGGAGAGCAGTACTTC. Amino acid sequence: CASSQGDRIGEQYF.

This chain links TRBV3-1 with TRBJ2-1; 13 bases line up with TRBD2. This CDR3 comprises 14 residues. Germline-derived CDR1 and CDR2 are LGHDT and YNNKEL (reference sequence). With V trimmed by 4 bases and J by 7 bases, 1 base remained unmatched. The CDR3 coding sequence is TGTGCCAGCAGCCCGACTAGCGGGGGGAATGAGCAGTTCTTC. Translation: CASSPTSGGNEQFF.

The rearrangement joins TRBV11-2 to TRBJ2-3, with 8 positions matching TRBD2. Germline V lookup: CDR1 SGHAT, CDR2 FQNNGV. This CDR3 spans 15 amino acids. Losses at the gene ends were 2 bases for V and 4 bases for J; bases not matched to a gene: 5. This CDR3 is CASSLPGLDSDTQYF. The CDR3 DNA is TGTGCCAGCAGCTTACCGGGACTAGACTCAGATACGCAGTATTTT.

This clonotype was seen at least ten times. The V gene is TRBV7-2, the J gene TRBJ1-3; no clear D gene. The germline V gene has CDR1 SGHTA and CDR2 FQGNSA. The CDR3 sequence is 12 residues long. The V end was cut by 5 bases, the J end by 5 bases, with 7 bases between. The CDR3 loop is CASSRSRNTIYF. CDR3 bases: TGTGCCAGCAGCAGATCCAGAAACACCATATATTTT.

V gene TRBV19 combines with J gene TRBJ2-7; tentative D call: TRBD2 (6 bases). This CDR3 is built from 16 residues. Looked up from germline, CDR1 is LNHDA and CDR2 is SQIVND (reference sequence). Trimming stripped 2 bases from V and 1 base from J, with 15 bases between. This CDR3 reads CASSIIRDSGSYEQYF. For the CDR3, the DNA is TGTGCCAGTAGTATAATTCGCGATAGCGGTTCCTACGAGCAGTACTTC.

This clonotype was seen repeatedly, ten times or more. The chain carries TRBV7-8 and TRBJ2-3, with 11 nucleotides matching TRBD2. This CDR3 is 17 amino acids long. V shed 1 base, J shed 5 bases, and the junction held 8 bases outside the gene matches. Looked up from germline, CDR1 is SGHVS and CDR2 is FQNEAQ. CDR3: CASSLEASGRRRDTQYF. In nucleotides, the CDR3 is TGTGCCAGCAGCTTAGAGGCTAGCGGGAGGCGGAGAGATACGCAGTATTTT. Full variable domain (missing parts from reference TRBV7-8 and TRBJ2-3): GAGVSQSPRYKVAKRGQDVALRCDPISGHVSLFWYQQALGQGPEFLTYFQNEAQLDKSGLPSDRFFAERPEGSVSTLKIQRTQQEDSAVYLCASSLEASGRRRDTQYFGPGTRLTVL.

This clonotype was picked up a small number of times. V is TRBV2 and J is TRBJ1-2; the match to TRBD1 covers 10 bases. J gave up 7 bases and V 5 bases, and 13 bases lay outside the gene matches. The V gene's germline CDR1 is SNHLY and CDR2 FYNNEI. The CDR3 covers 16 residues. The CDR3 spells CASSTGTGVFLAGYTF. CDR3 sequence (DNA): TGTGCCAGCAGTACCGGGACAGGGGTATTTTTGGCTGGCTACACCTTC.

The V gene is TRBV20-1, the J gene TRBJ2-3; 11 bases map to TRBD1. The germline CDR1 and CDR2 sequences are DFQATT and SNEGSKA (reference sequence). CDR3 length: 14 residues. The V segment lost 6 bases and the J segment 4 bases; nucleotides outside the gene matches: 6. The CDR3 DNA reads as TGCAGTGCCCGGGACAGGGGGACGGCAGATACGCAGTATTTT. It yields the protein CSARDRGTADTQYF.

This clonotype was found a few times. This chain links TRBV11-2 with TRBJ2-3, with 8 bases fitting TRBD2. The V segment lost 6 bases and the J segment 4 bases; nucleotides outside the gene matches: 6. The V gene's germline CDR1 is SGHAT and CDR2 FQNNGV. CDR3 length: 14 amino acids. CDR3 bases: TGTGCCAGCAGAACGGGGGGGGGCGCAGATACGCAGTATTTT. Protein sequence: CASRTGGGADTQYF.

This clonotype has more than one count but fewer than ten. This rearrangement joins TRBV20-1 to TRBJ2-1; 14 bases align to TRBD2. Germline V gene lookup returns CDR1 DFQATT and CDR2 SNEGSKA (reference sequence). The CDR3 covers 18 residues. With 1 base clipped from V and 6 bases from J, the junction kept 11 bases outside the gene matches. In DNA form, the CDR3 reads TGCAGTGCTAGAGCCGGGACTAGCGGGAGCTGGGACTCCAATGAGCAGTTCTTC. Translating it yields CSARAGTSGSWDSNEQFF.

This clonotype showed up just a few times. The genes are TRBV12-3 or TRBV12-4 and TRBJ1-1; D is perhaps TRBD1 (6 bases). The CDR3 contains 13 residues. V was shortened by 5 bases and J by 8 bases, with 15 bases between the two germline ends. The CDR3 nucleotides read TGTGCCAGCAGTCCCTCGGGGGGGCGCGAAGCTTTCTTT. It codes for CASSPSGGREAFF.